The clone carrying this TCR beta chain has just one count. The CDR3 loop spans 12 amino acids. Germline CDR1 SGDLS, CDR2 YYNGEE. The ends were cut back, 4 bases at V and 12 bases at J, with 14 bases in the middle. This entry is derived from a study of shared clonotypes between healthy human individuals. A deep-level run was used for the assay. Across several immunoSEQ plates, the genomic DNA of each subset was split evenly. Sequencing used immunoSEQ multiplex PCR; TCRdb keeps in-frame clones, though not all of them. The sample holds some 1,600,000 clones; approximately 98% are singletons and the top ten take approximately 0.44%. Every donor was a Caucasian adult from Nashville, Tennessee.

The sequencing sample was made of naive CD4+ T cells sorted from blood. Subset denoted: CD45RA+ positively selected. The chain carries TRBV9 and TRBJ2-1; D is ambiguous. The receptor was derived from a man aged 30 to 39 in good health. The CDR3 is CASSPPGDGQFF. The CDR3 coding sequence is TGTGCCAGCAGCCCCCCCGGCGACGGGCAGTTCTTC.